This is a list of T cell receptor beta chains from one sample in a study of Ad26.COV2.S vaccination and SARS-CoV-2 variants. Produced via immunoSEQ multiplex PCR; TCRdb's table is partial and in-frame only. The sample holds around 300,000 clones; approximately 90% are singletons and the top ten take approximately 5%. This specimen consisted of peripheral blood, obtained in a trial of Ad26.COV2.S vaccine versus placebo. The receptors were gathered from a person aged 18-60 years who received the Ad26.COV2.S COVID-19 vaccine or a placebo. Each CDR3 is given with its conserved first and last residue. The D gene is left open where the match is weak. Not all rows give a size; the values are once, few, many and, for expanded clones, a class.

TRBJ1-6 | TRBV7-9 | - | - | TGTGCCAGCAGCCTGCAGGGTAATTCACCCCTCCACTTT | CASSLQGNSPLHF
TRBJ1-2 | TRBV9 | - | - | TGTGCCAGCAGCGGGGGACCGATTATGACTAACTATGGCTACACCTTC | CASSGGPIMTNYGYTF
TRBJ2-7 | TRBV25-1 | TRBD2 | - | TGTGCCAGCAGTGACCCAGCGGGGGGTCCCTACGAGCAGTACTTC | CASSDPAGGPYEQYF
TRBJ2-1 | TRBV5-1 | TRBD1 | - | TGCGCCAGCAGCGAGCAGGGACAGTCCTACGACAATGAGCAGTTCTTC | CASSEQGQSYDNEQFF
TRBJ2-3 | TRBV18 | - | - | TGTGCCAGCTCACCACCTAGTCTTTCTGCAGATACGCAGTATTTT | CASSPPSLSADTQYF
TRBJ2-1 | TRBV7-3 | TRBD2 | - | TGTGCCAGCAGCTTAAGCGGGGGGGCGTACAATGAGCAGTTCTTC | CASSLSGGAYNEQFF
TRBJ2-2 | TRBV14 | - | - | TGTGCCAGCAGCCAAGTAGGCCCTCACACCGGGGAGCTGTTTTTT | CASSQVGPHTGELFF
TRBJ1-5 | TRBV6-5 | TRBD1 | once | TGTGCCAGCAGACACCGGGGACAGGGAGACCAGCCCCAGCATTTT | CASRHRGQGDQPQHF
TRBJ2-7 | TRBV6-1 | - | - | TGTGCCAGCAGTGACAGCTACGAGCAGTACTTC | CASSDSYEQYF
TRBJ1-6 | TRBV3-1/TRBV3-2 | - | - | TGTGCCAGCAGCCAAGACTATAATTCACCCCTCCACTTT | CASSQDYNSPLHF
TRBJ2-3 | TRBV4-3 | TRBD1 | - | TGCGCCAGCAGCCAAGATCCCGGGACAGGGTTTTTTTCGAGCACAGATACGCAGTATTTT | CASSQDPGTGFFSSTDTQYF
TRBJ2-7 | TRBV6-1 | - | - | TGTGCCAGCAGTGAAAGAGGGGGGCGCGGCGAGCAGTACTTC | CASSERGGRGEQYF
TRBJ1-1 | TRBV5-5 | TRBD1 | - | TGTGCCAGCAGTTGGACAGGGGATACTGAAGCTTTCTTT | CASSWTGDTEAFF
TRBJ1-2 | TRBV7-9 | - | few | TGTGCCAGCAGCCTAAGGGGTGGGAATGGCTACACCTTC | CASSLRGGNGYTF
TRBJ1-4 | TRBV6-5 | - | few | TGTGCCAGCCGGCGACCAAATGAAAAACTGTTTTTT | CASRRPNEKLFF
TRBJ1-3 | TRBV15 | - | few | TGTGCCACCAGCAGAGATTTACAGCCGAGAAACACCATATATTTT | CATSRDLQPRNTIYF
TRBJ2-5 | TRBV7-2 | TRBD2 | - | TGTGCCAGCAGCCTCACTAGCGTAGAGGGAGAGACCCAGTACTTC | CASSLTSVEGETQYF
TRBJ2-1 | TRBV6-6 | TRBD1 | - | TGTGCCAGCAGGGACCCCAGGGGGCGCGTGAATGAGCAGTTCTTC | CASRDPRGRVNEQFF
TRBJ1-1 | TRBV4-1 | - | - | TGCGCCAGCAGCCAAGATCGGCTAGGGGGAACTGAAGCTTTCTTT | CASSQDRLGGTEAFF
TRBJ1-3 | TRBV9 | - | - | TGTGCCAGCAGCCCAAATCCGACAGGTAACTCTGGAAACACCATATATTTT | CASSPNPTGNSGNTIYF
TRBJ2-1 | TRBV6-2/TRBV6-3 | - | - | TGTGCCAGCAGTTTGACTAGAGCGACTGAGCAGTTCTTC | CASSLTRATEQFF
TRBJ2-5 | TRBV5-6 | - | once | TGTGCCAGCAGCCTCGGGTTCGGGGCCCGTGGAGAGACCCAGTACTTC | CASSLGFGARGETQYF
TRBJ2-1 | TRBV2 | TRBD2 | - | TGTGCCAGCAGGCAAGGGACTAGCGAGAATGAGCAGTTCTTC | CASRQGTSENEQFF
TRBJ2-1 | TRBV30 | - | few | TGTGCCTGGAGCTCGAGTTACTCCTACAATGAGCAGTTCTTC | CAWSSSYSYNEQFF
TRBJ2-1 | TRBV27 | TRBD2 | - | TGTGCCAGCAGTTTACGCCCCCAGTTGGGGCTAGCGGGTGCCTCCTACAATGAGCAGTTCTTC | CASSLRPQLGLAGASYNEQFF
TRBJ2-2 | TRBV27 | - | - | TGTGCCAGCAGTGCCGTGGGGGCTAGGGGGGAGCTGTTTTTT | CASSAVGARGELFF
TRBJ2-5 | TRBV29-1 | - | - | TGCAGCACTGCTCGGGGGGACAGTCAAGAGACCCAGTACTTC | CSTARGDSQETQYF
TRBJ2-1 | TRBV5-1 | TRBD2 | - | TGCGCCAGCAGCTTGGCCCTAGCGGGACCATTCGGGGGGGACAATGAGCAGTTCTTC | CASSLALAGPFGGDNEQFF
TRBJ2-7 | TRBV14 | - | - | TGTGCCAGCAGCCAAGGACCTTATGGGTCCTACGAGCAGTACTTC | CASSQGPYGSYEQYF
TRBJ1-6 | TRBV6-6 | - | - | TGTGCCAGCAGCAGGGCGAGCTCCTATAATTCACCCCTCCACTTT | CASSRASSYNSPLHF
TRBJ2-7 | TRBV6-5 | TRBD1 | - | TGTGCCAGCAGGGACAGGGCGTCCTACGAGCAGTACTTC | CASRDRASYEQYF
TRBJ2-2 | TRBV27 | - | - | TGTGCCAGCAGTTTATTCCGGGTTCGGGGCACCGGGGAGCTGTTTTTT | CASSLFRVRGTGELFF
TRBJ2-7 | TRBV21-1 | - | - | TGTGCCAGCAGCAAAGTCCGGCAGACCCTCTCCTACGAGCAGTACTTC | CASSKVRQTLSYEQYF
TRBJ2-1 | TRBV19 | TRBD1 | - | TGTGCCAGTAGTACCGGACAGGGGGCGTCAAGAGAGCAGTTCTTC | CASSTGQGASREQFF
TRBJ2-7 | TRBV6-6 | TRBD2 | - | TGTGCCAGCAGTTATGGCGGGGGTACCTACGAGCAGTACTTC | CASSYGGGTYEQYF
TRBJ1-5 | TRBV19 | - | few | TGTGCCAGTAGTACAGGGACATGGGATTTCTATAGCAATCAGCCCCAGCATTTT | CASSTGTWDFYSNQPQHF
TRBJ2-2 | TRBV7-9 | - | - | TGTGCCAGCAGCTCGGACTATTTCGGGGAGCTGTTTTTT | CASSSDYFGELFF
TRBJ1-1 | TRBV7-8 | - | - | TGTGCCAGCAGCTTAGAAAGGGGTCGCCGGGGAATGAACACTGAAGCTTTCTTT | CASSLERGRRGMNTEAFF
TRBJ1-1 | TRBV19 | - | - | TGTGCCAGTAGTCACGGGACGAGGAACACTGAAGCTTTCTTT | CASSHGTRNTEAFF
TRBJ2-7 | TRBV24-1 | - | once | TGTGCCACCCTTTCTCCGGAGGACTACGAGCAGTACTTC | CATLSPEDYEQYF
TRBJ2-7 | TRBV7-8 | TRBD1 | - | TGTGCCAGCAGCTTAGAAGGTTTTGGGACAGGGGGCCAGCAGTACTTC | CASSLEGFGTGGQQYF
TRBJ1-5 | TRBV12-3/TRBV12-4 | TRBD1 | once | TGTGCCAGCAACGACAGGGGCAATCAGCCCCAGCATTTT | CASNDRGNQPQHF
TRBJ2-4 | TRBV9 | - | - | TGTGCCAGCAGCGTCCAACCCGTGGGACCCAACATTCAGTACTTC | CASSVQPVGPNIQYF
TRBJ1-2 | TRBV27 | - | - | TGTGCCAGCAGTTTAGGGAAGGGCAGCTATGGCTACACCTTC | CASSLGKGSYGYTF
TRBJ2-1 | TRBV27 | - | - | TGTGCCAGCAGTTTACCGGACCGGCCGTACAATGAGCAGTTCTTC | CASSLPDRPYNEQFF
TRBJ1-2 | TRBV28 | TRBD1 | once | TGTGCCAGCAGTTTGGACGCCAGGGGGCAGAGAGGCTACACCTTC | CASSLDARGQRGYTF
TRBJ2-5 | TRBV25-1 | TRBD2 | - | TGTGCCAGCAGTCGAACTAGCGGGAGTTGGGAGACCCAGTACTTC | CASSRTSGSWETQYF
TRBJ2-5 | TRBV20-1 | - | once | TGCAGTGCTAGTAATGACGGCGAGGTGTGGGGCCAGACTCAAGAGACCCAGTACTTC | CSASNDGEVWGQTQETQYF
TRBJ1-1 | TRBV2 | - | once | TGTGCCAGCAGTGTCAACACTGAAGCTTTCTTT | CASSVNTEAFF
TRBJ2-1 | TRBV21-1 | - | - | TGTGCCAGCCGGTTGGAACCGACAGGGGGCGAGGATGAGCAGTTCTTC | CASRLEPTGGEDEQFF
TRBJ1-6 | TRBV7-2 | - | - | TGTGCCAGCAGCTTACCAGGGAGGTATTCACCCCTCCACTTT | CASSLPGRYSPLHF
TRBJ1-2 | TRBV29-1 | - | - | TGCAGCGTTGAGATGGGGGGGGCGACCAACTATGGCTACACCTTC | CSVEMGGATNYGYTF
TRBJ1-1 | TRBV7-9 | TRBD1 | - | TGTGCCAGCAGCCAAGGACAGGGGACTGAAGCTTTCTTT | CASSQGQGTEAFF
TRBJ2-2 | TRBV4-1 | - | - | TGCGCCAGCAGCCAAGGCGCCTACCGCACCGGGGAGCTGTTTTTT | CASSQGAYRTGELFF
TRBJ2-7 | TRBV28 | TRBD2 | - | TGTGCCAGCAGTTTAGGGACTAGCGGAATCTACGAGCAGTACTTC | CASSLGTSGIYEQYF
TRBJ2-1 | TRBV5-1 | TRBD2 | - | TGCGCCAGCAGCTTAGGGACTAGCGGGACGCGGCAGTTCTTC | CASSLGTSGTRQFF
TRBJ1-2 | TRBV4-1 | - | - | TGCGCCAGCAGCCATGAAAGGGTAAACTATGGCTACACCTTC | CASSHERVNYGYTF
TRBJ2-7 | TRBV7-2 | - | - | TGTGCCAGCAGCTTAGGAATATACTACGAGCAGTACTTC | CASSLGIYYEQYF
TRBJ2-2 | TRBV4-2 | - | - | TGTGCCAGCAGCCAAGTACAGGGTCGGACCGGGGAGCTGTTTTTT | CASSQVQGRTGELFF
TRBJ1-1 | TRBV10-2 | - | - | TGCGCCAGCAGAGTAACAGTTTCGTACACTGAAGCTTTCTTT | CASRVTVSYTEAFF